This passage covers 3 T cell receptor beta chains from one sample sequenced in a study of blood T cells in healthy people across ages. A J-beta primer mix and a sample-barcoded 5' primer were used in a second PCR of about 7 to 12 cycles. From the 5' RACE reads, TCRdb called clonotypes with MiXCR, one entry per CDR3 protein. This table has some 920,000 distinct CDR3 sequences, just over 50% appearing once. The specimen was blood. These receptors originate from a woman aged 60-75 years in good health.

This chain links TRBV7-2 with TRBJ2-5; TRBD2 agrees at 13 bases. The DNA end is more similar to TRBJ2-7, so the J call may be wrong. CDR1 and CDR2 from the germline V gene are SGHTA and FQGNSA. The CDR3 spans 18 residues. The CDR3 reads CASSIVGLAGPLVYEQYF. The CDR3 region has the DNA TGTGCCAGCAGCATAGTGGGACTAGCGGGACCTCTCGTCTACGAGCAGTACTTC.

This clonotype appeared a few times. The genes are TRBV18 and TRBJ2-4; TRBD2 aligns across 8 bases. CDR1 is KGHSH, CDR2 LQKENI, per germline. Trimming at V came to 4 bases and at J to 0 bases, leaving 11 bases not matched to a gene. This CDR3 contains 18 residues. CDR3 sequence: CASSLPFSGTLAKNIQYF. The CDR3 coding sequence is TGTGCCAGCTCACTACCGTTTAGCGGGACACTAGCCAAAAACATTCAGTACTTC.

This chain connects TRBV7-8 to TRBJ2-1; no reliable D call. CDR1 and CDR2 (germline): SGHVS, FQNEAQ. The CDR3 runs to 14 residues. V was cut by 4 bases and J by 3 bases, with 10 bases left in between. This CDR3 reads CASSSQTLYNEQFF. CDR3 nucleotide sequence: TGTGCCAGCAGCTCTCAAACCCTCTACAATGAGCAGTTCTTC.